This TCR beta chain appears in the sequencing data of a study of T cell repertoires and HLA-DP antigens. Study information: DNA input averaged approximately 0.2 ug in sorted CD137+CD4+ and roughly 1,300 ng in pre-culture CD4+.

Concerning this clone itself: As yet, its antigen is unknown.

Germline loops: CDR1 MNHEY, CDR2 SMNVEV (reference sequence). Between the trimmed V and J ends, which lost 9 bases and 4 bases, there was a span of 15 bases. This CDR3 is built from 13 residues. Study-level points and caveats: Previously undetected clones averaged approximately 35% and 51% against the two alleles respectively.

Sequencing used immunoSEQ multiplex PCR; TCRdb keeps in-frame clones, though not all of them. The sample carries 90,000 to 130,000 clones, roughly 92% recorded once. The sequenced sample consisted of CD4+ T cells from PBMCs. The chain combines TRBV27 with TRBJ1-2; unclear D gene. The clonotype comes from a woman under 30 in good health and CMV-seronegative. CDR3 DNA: TGTGCCAGTAGAACCGGTCCTGGCTATGGCTACACCTTC. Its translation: CASRTGPGYGYTF.